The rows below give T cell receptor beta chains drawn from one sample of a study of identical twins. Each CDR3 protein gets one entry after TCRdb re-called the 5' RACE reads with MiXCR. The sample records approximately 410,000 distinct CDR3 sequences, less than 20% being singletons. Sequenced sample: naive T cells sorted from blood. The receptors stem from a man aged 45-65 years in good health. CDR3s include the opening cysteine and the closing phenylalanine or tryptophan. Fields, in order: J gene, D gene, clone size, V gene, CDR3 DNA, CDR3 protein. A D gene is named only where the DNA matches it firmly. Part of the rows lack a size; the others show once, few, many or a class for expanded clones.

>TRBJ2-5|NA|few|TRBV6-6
TGTGCCAGCAGTTACGGTGCAGAAGAGACCCAGTACTTC
CASSYGAEETQYF
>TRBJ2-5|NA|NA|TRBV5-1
TGCGCCAGCAGCCGAGGGACTCAGGGGCCGTTAAAAGAGACCCAGTACTTC
CASSRGTQGPLKETQYF
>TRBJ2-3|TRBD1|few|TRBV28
TGTGCCAGCAGTTTAGGGCAGGGGGCATCCACAGATACGCAGTATTTT
CASSLGQGASTDTQYF
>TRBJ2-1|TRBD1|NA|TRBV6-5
TGTGCCAGCAGTTATTGGGGCGGGACAGGTTACAATGAGCAGTTCTTC
CASSYWGGTGYNEQFF
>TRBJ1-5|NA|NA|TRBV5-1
TGCGCCAGCAGCGTTAAGACAGGCCCAAAGCAGCCCCAGCATTTT
CASSVKTGPKQPQHF
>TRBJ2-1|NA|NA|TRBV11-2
TGTGCCAGCAGCTTAGGGGCGGGATCGATTTACAATGAGCAGTTCTTC
CASSLGAGSIYNEQFF
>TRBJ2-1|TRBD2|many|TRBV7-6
TGTGCCAGCAGCTCGCTCATAGCGGGAGTGAACAATGAGCAGTTCTTC
CASSSLIAGVNNEQFF
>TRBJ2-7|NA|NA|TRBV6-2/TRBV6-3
TGTGCCAGCAGCCTCGGGGTACTGAGCTCCTACGAGCAGTACTTC
CASSLGVLSSYEQYF
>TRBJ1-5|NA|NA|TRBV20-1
TGCAGTGCCAGGGACACCTATAGCAATCAGCCCCAGCATTTT
CSARDTYSNQPQHF
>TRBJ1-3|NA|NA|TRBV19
TGTGCCAGTAGACGTCGGGACTCCTACTCTGGAAACACCATATATTTT
CASRRRDSYSGNTIYF
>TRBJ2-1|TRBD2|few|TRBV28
TGTGCCAGCAAGAGGGAACTCCTAGCGGGAGAAGGGAATGAGCAGTTCTTC
CASKRELLAGEGNEQFF
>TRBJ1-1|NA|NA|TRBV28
TGTGCCAGCAGGAGATGGGGCACTGAAGCTTTCTTT
CASRRWGTEAFF
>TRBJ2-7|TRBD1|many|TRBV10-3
TGTGCCATCAGTGAGACCGGGACAGCCTACGAGCAGTACTTC
CAISETGTAYEQYF
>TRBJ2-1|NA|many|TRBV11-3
TGTGCCAGCAGCCTGGGGACCAACGCCCGCAATGAGCAGTTCTTC
CASSLGTNARNEQFF
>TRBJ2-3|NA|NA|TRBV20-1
TGCAGTGCTAGCGTCCATGCCACAGATACGCAGTATTTT
CSASVHATDTQYF
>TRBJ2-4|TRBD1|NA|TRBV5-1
TGCGCCAGCAGCTTGGGAGTAGGACAGGGTGAAAACATTCAGTACTTC
CASSLGVGQGENIQYF
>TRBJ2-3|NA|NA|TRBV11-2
TGTGCCAGCAGCTTACACGGTATCGTACGAGATACGCAGTATTTT
CASSLHGIVRDTQYF
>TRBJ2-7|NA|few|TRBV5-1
TGCGCCAGCAACCAGGGGGGGGTCTCCTACGAGCAGTACTTC
CASNQGGVSYEQYF
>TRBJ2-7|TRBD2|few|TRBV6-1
TGTGCCAGCAGTACCACGGGACTAGCGGGAGGGCCCACCTACGAGCAGTACTTC
CASSTTGLAGGPTYEQYF
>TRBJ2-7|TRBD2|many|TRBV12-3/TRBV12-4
TGTGCCAGCGGACTTCAACGGGGGGGAGCCTACGAGCAGTACTTC
CASGLQRGGAYEQYF
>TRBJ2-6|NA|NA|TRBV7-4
TGTGCCAGCAGCTCGCGACAGCTCTCTGGGGCCAACGTCCTGACTTTC
CASSSRQLSGANVLTF
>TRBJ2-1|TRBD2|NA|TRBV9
TGTGCCAGCAGCTCCCGACTAGCGGGGGGGTCTCTACCTCGTGAGCAGTTCTTC
CASSSRLAGGSLPREQFF
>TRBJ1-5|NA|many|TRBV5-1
TGCGCCAGCACCATAAACGTCAAACAGATTAGCAATCAGCCCCAGCATTTT
CASTINVKQISNQPQHF
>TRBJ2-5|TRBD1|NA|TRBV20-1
TGCAGTGCTGGACGGACAGGGGGGGAGACCCAGTACTTC
CSAGRTGGETQYF
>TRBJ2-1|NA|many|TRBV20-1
TGCAGTGCTAGAGCTGTCGCGGGGAGACACAATGAGCAGTTCTTC
CSARAVAGRHNEQFF
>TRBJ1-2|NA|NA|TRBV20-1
TGCAGTGCTAGAACCCAGGGGCGAGGCTACACCTTC
CSARTQGRGYTF
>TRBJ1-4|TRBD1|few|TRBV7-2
TGTGCCAGCAGCTCCTTGAGCAGGGGGAGGGAAAAACTGTTTTTT
CASSSLSRGREKLFF
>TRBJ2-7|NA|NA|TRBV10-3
TGTGCCATCAGTGAATCGGGAAACTCCTACGAGCAGTACTTC
CAISESGNSYEQYF
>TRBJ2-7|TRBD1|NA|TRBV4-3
TGCGCCAGCAGCCAAGGTACAGGGGGAACCTACGAGCAGTACTTC
CASSQGTGGTYEQYF
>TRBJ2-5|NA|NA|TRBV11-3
TGTGCCAGCAGCTTAGGGGTTGGCGGCCAAGAGACCCAGTACTTC
CASSLGVGGQETQYF
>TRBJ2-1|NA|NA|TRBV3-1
TGTGCCAGCAGCCAAGCTGCGGAATTGTTGGGGAATGAGCAGTTCTTC
CASSQAAELLGNEQFF
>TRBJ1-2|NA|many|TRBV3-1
TGTGCCAGCAGCCGTGGGGGTTTTGGCTACACCTTC
CASSRGGFGYTF
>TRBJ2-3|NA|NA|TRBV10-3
TGTGCCATCAGTGAGTCAGCGTGGACAGATACGCAGTATTTT
CAISESAWTDTQYF
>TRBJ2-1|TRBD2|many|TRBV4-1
TGCGCCAGCAGCCAAGATTGGAGCGGGGCGTACAATGAGCAGTTCTTC
CASSQDWSGAYNEQFF
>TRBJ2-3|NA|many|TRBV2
TGTGCCAGCAGTGAAGCTCGGGAACTAGCCCGTTTT
CASSEARELARF
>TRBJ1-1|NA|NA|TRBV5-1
TGCGCCAGCAGCGCGTCAGGCAGCCACATGAACACTGAAGCTTTCTTT
CASSASGSHMNTEAFF
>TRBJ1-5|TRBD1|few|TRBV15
TGTGCCACCAGCGGGGGACAGGATAGTCAGCCCCAGCATTTT
CATSGGQDSQPQHF
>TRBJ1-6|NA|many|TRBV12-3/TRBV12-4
TGTGCCAGCAGTTTGGACGGAGCGGATAATTCACCCCTCCACTTT
CASSLDGADNSPLHF
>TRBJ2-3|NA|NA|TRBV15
TGTGCCACCAGCAGAGATCGGACTATCGGCTGGGATACGCAGTATTTT
CATSRDRTIGWDTQYF
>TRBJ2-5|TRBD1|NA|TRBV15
TGTGCCACCAGCAGACCCGGGACAGCACAAGAGACCCAGTACTTC
CATSRPGTAQETQYF
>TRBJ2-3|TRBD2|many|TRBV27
TGTGCCAGCAGTTTATCGGGGACTAGCGGGAGGCTAGATACGCAGTATTTT
CASSLSGTSGRLDTQYF
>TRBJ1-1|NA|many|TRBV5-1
TGCGCCAGCAGCCGGGACCGGGAGGGCACTGAAGCTTTCTTT
CASSRDREGTEAFF
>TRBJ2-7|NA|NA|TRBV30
TGTGCCTGGAGTGTTGGCGGCCCAACGGTGCAGTACTTC
CAWSVGGPTVQYF
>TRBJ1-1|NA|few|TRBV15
TGTGCCACCAGCAGAGCCACGGGGTTGGCTTTCTTT
CATSRATGLAFF
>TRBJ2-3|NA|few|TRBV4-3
TGCGCCAGCAGCCAAGGACCTACTAGCACAGATACGCAGTATTTT
CASSQGPTSTDTQYF
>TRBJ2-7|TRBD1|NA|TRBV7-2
TGTGCCAGCAGCTATCGAGGACAGGGAACTTACTACGAGCAGTACTTC
CASSYRGQGTYYEQYF
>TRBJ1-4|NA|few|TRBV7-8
TGTGCCAGCAGCCCCTCGTTTCGGGGGCGGATTGAAAAACTGTTTTTT
CASSPSFRGRIEKLFF
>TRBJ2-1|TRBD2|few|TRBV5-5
TGTGCCAGCAGCTTGAGACTAGCGGAGTACAATGAGCAGTTCTTC
CASSLRLAEYNEQFF